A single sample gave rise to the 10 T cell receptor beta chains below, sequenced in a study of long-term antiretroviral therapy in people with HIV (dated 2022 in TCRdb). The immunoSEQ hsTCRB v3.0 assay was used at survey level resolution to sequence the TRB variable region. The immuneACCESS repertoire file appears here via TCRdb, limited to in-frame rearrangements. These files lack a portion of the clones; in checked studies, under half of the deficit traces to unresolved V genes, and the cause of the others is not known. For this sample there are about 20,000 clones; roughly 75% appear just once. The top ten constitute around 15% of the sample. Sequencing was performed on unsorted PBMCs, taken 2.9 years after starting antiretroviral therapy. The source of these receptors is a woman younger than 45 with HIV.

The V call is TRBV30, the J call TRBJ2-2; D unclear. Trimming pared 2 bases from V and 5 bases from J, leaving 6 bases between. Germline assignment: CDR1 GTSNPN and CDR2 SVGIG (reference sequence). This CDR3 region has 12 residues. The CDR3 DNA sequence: TGTGCCTGGAGTATCTGGACCGGGGAGCTGTTTTTT. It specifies CAWSIWTGELFF.

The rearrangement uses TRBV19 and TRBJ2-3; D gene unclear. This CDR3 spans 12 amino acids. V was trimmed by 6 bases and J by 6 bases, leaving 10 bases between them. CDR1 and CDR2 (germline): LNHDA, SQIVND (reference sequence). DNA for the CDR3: TGTGCCAGTAGAATCGGTCAGGATACGCAGTATTTT. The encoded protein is CASRIGQDTQYF.

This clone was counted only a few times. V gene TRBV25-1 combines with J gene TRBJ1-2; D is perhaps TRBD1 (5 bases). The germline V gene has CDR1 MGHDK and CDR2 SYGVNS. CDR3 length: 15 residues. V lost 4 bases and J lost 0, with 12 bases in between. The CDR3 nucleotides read TGTGCCAGCAGTGCCCCAGGGCTAGCTAACTATGGCTACACCTTC. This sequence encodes CASSAPGLANYGYTF.

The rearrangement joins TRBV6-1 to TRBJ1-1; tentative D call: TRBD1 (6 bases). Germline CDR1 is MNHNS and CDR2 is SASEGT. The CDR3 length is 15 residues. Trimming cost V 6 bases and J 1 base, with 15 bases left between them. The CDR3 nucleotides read TGTGCCAGCAGCACCGGGGGACAAACGAACACTGAAGCTTTCTTT. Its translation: CASSTGGQTNTEAFF.

In DNA form, the CDR3 reads TGTGCCAGCAGCCCCCCTGGGACAGAGATGAACACTGAAGCTTTCTTT. This sequence encodes CASSPPGTEMNTEAFF. V is TRBV5-6 and J is TRBJ1-1; 7 nucleotides match TRBD1. J was trimmed by 0 bases and V by 4 bases; bases with no gene match: 9. There are 16 residues in the CDR3. CDR1 and CDR2 from the germline V gene are SGHDT and YYEEEE.

CDR3 region: CASSQDSGRSYNSPLHF. CDR3 DNA sequence: TGCGCCAGCAGCCAAGACTCAGGGCGGTCCTATAATTCACCCCTCCACTTT. The chain employs TRBV4-1 and TRBJ1-6; weak D call: TRBD1 (5 bases). Germline CDR1 MGHRA, CDR2 YSYEKL. Trimming left V 0 bases short and J 1 base short, with 10 bases between. The CDR3 runs to 17 residues.

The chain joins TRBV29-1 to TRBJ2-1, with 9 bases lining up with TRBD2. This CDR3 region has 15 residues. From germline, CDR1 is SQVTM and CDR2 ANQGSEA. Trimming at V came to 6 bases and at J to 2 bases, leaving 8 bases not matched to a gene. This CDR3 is CSVARLAAAYNEQFF. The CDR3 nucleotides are TGCAGCGTAGCAAGACTAGCGGCCGCCTACAATGAGCAGTTCTTC.

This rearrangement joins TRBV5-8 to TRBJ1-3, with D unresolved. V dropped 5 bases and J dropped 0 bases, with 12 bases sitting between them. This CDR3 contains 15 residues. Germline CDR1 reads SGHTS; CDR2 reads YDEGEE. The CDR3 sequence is CASRSLRASGNTIYF. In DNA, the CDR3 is TGTGCCAGCAGAAGTCTTAGGGCCTCTGGAAACACCATATATTTT.

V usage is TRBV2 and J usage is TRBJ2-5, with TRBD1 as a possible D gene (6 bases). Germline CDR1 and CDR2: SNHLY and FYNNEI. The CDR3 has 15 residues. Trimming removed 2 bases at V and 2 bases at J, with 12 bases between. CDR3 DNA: TGTGCCAGCAGTGAACAGGGGTACCTACAAGAGACCCAGTACTTC. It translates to CASSEQGYLQETQYF.

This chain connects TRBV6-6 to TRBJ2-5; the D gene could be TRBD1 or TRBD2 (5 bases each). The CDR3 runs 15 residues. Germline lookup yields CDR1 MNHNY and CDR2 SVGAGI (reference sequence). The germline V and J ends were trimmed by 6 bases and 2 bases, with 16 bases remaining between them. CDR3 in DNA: TGTGCCAGCAGCCCATGGGCAGGGAGTCAAGAGACCCAGTACTTC. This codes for CASSPWAGSQETQYF.